The clone carrying this T cell receptor (beta chain) was counted ten times or more. Its matching antigen is unknown. Combining iRepertoire HTBI primers with Arm-PCR of CDR3 regions, the authors built TCR beta libraries. TCRdb reanalysed the multiplex PCR reads using MiXCR and keeps one entry per CDR3 protein. The table includes 650,000 to 700,000 distinct CDR3 sequences, 30% detected once. Time point given: persistent/refractory GD, antithyroid drugs over 5 years with positive TRAb. Preparation of the TCR library used RNA extracted from PBMCs. CDR3 size: 11 residues. Germline V lookup: CDR1 SNHLY, CDR2 FYNNEI. The V end was cut by 4 bases, the J end by 6 bases, with 6 bases between. The sample is drawn from a study of regulatory T cells in long-lasting Graves disease. Notes on the study in general: Patients with persistent disease showed a bias toward TRBV28, TRBJ1-2 and TRBJ2-5. Study of thyroid tissue was not done, with only peripheral blood studied. Newly diagnosed patients shared about 950 public clonotypes; persistent patients shared some 2,600.

The sample here was peripheral blood mononuclear cells (PBMCs), taken when the disease was refractory, from a patient treated with antithyroid drugs. This sequence originates from a female donor with Graves disease. The J gene is TRBJ1-1, the V gene TRBV2; no firm D call. CDR3 in amino acids: CASSGTAEAFF. DNA for the CDR3: TGTGCCAGCAGTGGGACGGCTGAAGCTTTCTTT.